This T cell receptor beta chain was recorded in a study of blood T cell repertoires in COVID-19 (dated by TCRdb to 2018 to 2021). Notes on the research overall: Samples from collaborators originated in the United States, Italy and Spain and spanned both the acute and convalescent phases of COVID-19. The material from the prospective study consisted of cDNA or gDNA derived from T cells, B-cell-depleted T cells, or PBMCs. Subjects who had been exposed to COVID-19, were actively infected with it, or had recovered from it provided the deeply sampled blood TCRbeta repertoires that made up the dataset. The repertoires were released in a freely available public database intended as a resource for research on the immune response to SARS-CoV-2. The samples were drawn from two sources: the first 160 participants of the ongoing ImmuneRACE study, and 1,200 or so subjects contributed by 6 global collaborators. Sample metadata almost always included a de-identified subject ID, COVID-19 status, age in years and sex. HLA class I and class II types, where available, came from metadata supplied by the sample provider rather than from assay-based typing. Beyond this particular receptor, the publication reports: The quantity of clinical and demographic metadata differed by source and by participant and was supplied without curation.

The immunoSEQ Assay, a bias-controlled multiplex PCR, was used to amplify TCRbeta CDR3 regions from genomic DNA. The study's processing was this. Nucleated cell counts per sample were estimated from amplification of reference gene primers within the assay. To quantify the absolute abundance of each unique TCRbeta CDR3 rearrangement, sequence reads were collapsed and filtered. Productive Simpson clonality was computed per sample as the square root of Simpson's diversity index over productive rearrangements. Sourced from immuneACCESS, this table was stored by TCRdb with only in-frame sequences that have V and J called. A share of the clones is absent; for the studies checked, an unresolved V gene accounts for under half, and the remainder has no known explanation. V, J and clone size are taken as reported in that table, and D and trimming were inferred from the DNA itself. This sample gives around 80,000 clones in total; approximately 92% of them show up just once. The leading ten clones occupy 0.75% to 0.8% of the sample.

Spanning cysteine to phenylalanine, the CDR3 consists of 11 amino acids. Only CDR3 DNA remains: 33 bases, in frame from the first base. V and J are truncated by 5 bases and 5 bases respectively, leaving an intervening sequence of 8 bases. As encoded in the germline V gene, CDR1 is SGHRS while CDR2 is YFSETQ. Collaborating institutions collected whole blood in K2EDTA tubes following their own protocols. For TCRbeta analysis, collaborators shipped samples as frozen whole blood, isolated PBMCs, or DNA extracted from either of those sample types. As to this clone: What antigen it recognizes has not been identified. No much larger clone exists at a distance of one base, and base qualities are not known.

The chain is made from TRBV5-1 and TRBJ2-7; the D gene is perhaps TRBD2, from 6 matching bases. The sample consisted of peripheral blood. This receptor was taken from a woman of 80 years or more with acute or convalescent COVID-19. DNA sequence: TGCGCCAGCAGAGGGAGGAACGAGCAGTACTTC. Translated, this gives CASRGRNEQYF.